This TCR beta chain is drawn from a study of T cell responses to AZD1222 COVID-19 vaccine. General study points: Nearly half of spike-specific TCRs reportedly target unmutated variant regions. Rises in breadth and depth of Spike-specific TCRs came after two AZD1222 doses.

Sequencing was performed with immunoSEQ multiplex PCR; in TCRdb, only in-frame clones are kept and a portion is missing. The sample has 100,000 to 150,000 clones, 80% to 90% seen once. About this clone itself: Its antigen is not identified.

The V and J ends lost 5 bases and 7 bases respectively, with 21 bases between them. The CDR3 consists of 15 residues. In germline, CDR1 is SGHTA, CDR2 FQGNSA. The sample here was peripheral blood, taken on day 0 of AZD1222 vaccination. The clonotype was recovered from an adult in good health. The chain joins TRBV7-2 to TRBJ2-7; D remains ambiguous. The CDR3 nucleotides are TGTGCCAGCAGCCCCGGCCGTCTGGGTGCGGTGGAGCAGTACTTC. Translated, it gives CASSPGRLGAVEQYF.